This TCR beta chain was sequenced for a study of T-cell reconstitution after alpha-beta-depleted transplantation in children. This clonotype has at least ten counts. Unique molecular identifiers were incorporated into the prepared TCRbeta library. From the PCR reads, TCRdb called clonotypes with MiXCR, one entry per CDR3 protein. The sample holds approximately 93,000 distinct CDR3 sequences, roughly 7.7% seen once. This clonotype originated in a human donor who donated a stem cell graft to a child with congenital amegakaryocytic thrombocytopenia. Here the sequenced sample was PBMCs from the stem cell graft donor, taken from the stem cell graft.

The CDR3 sequence: CASSLGSSGPDTQYF. The CDR3 bases are TGTGCCAGCAGCTTAGGATCTAGCGGCCCAGATACGCAGTATTTT. V is TRBV7-2 and J is TRBJ2-3, with 7 positions matching TRBD2. J lost 4 bases, V lost 1 base, and 5 bases had no gene match. The CDR3 consists of 15 residues. Germline CDR1 SGHTA, CDR2 FQGNSA.